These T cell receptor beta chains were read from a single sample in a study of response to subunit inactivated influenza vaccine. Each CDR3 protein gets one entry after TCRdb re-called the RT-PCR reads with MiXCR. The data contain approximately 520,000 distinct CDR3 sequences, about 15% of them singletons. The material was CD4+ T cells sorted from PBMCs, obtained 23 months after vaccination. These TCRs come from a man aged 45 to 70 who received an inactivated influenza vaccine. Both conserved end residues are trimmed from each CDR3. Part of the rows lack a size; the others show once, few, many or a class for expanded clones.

ASVGEETQY | TRBJ2-5 | TRBV5-4 | .
ASSLSGQKNTGELF | TRBJ2-2 | TRBV12-3/TRBV12-4 | few
ASRDPGLAGGAETQY | TRBJ2-5 | TRBV2 | .
SVESQKQF | TRBJ2-1 | TRBV29-1 | few
ATPDRGSSYEQY | TRBJ2-7 | TRBV5-6 | few
ASSPTGTGLPYEQY | TRBJ2-7 | TRBV6-1 | few
ASSQFLQGARYEKLF | TRBJ1-4 | TRBV4-2 | .
ASSNGQRVQNIQY | TRBJ2-4 | TRBV6-2/TRBV6-3 | few
ASSGLGGYT | TRBJ1-2 | TRBV6-1 | many
ASSYWGLAGSYNEQF | TRBJ2-1 | TRBV6-2/TRBV6-3 | few
ASSVAGGWVGEQY | TRBJ2-7 | TRBV9 | .
ASSQDLGGASKNIQY | TRBJ2-4 | TRBV3-1 | few
SVEVTSGNNEQF | TRBJ2-1 | TRBV29-1 | few
ASSQEVGTGHGELF | TRBJ2-2 | TRBV4-3 | .
SATPGHVNQPQH | TRBJ1-5 | TRBV20-1 | .
ASSLAGADYEQY | TRBJ2-7 | TRBV5-1 | few
ASSPGTGERY | TRBJ2-3 | TRBV12-3/TRBV12-4 | few
ASSQEDRGPQETQY | TRBJ2-5 | TRBV14 | .
ASSLMASYGYT | TRBJ1-2 | TRBV12-3/TRBV12-4 | .
ASSLGPRRAGELF | TRBJ2-2 | TRBV5-1 | .
ASSEGAANEKLF | TRBJ1-4 | TRBV18 | .
ASSYSRNKNGELF | TRBJ2-2 | TRBV6-5 | few
SARGTGGGSPEQY | TRBJ2-7 | TRBV20-1 | .
ASSFRSSNTGELF | TRBJ2-2 | TRBV7-2 | .
ASSLGGWNTEAF | TRBJ1-1 | TRBV11-2 | .
ASSEGRSAF | TRBJ1-1 | TRBV7-9 | .
ASSNNRGGTGELF | TRBJ2-2 | TRBV27 | .
SASLVNTEAF | TRBJ1-1 | TRBV20-1 | few